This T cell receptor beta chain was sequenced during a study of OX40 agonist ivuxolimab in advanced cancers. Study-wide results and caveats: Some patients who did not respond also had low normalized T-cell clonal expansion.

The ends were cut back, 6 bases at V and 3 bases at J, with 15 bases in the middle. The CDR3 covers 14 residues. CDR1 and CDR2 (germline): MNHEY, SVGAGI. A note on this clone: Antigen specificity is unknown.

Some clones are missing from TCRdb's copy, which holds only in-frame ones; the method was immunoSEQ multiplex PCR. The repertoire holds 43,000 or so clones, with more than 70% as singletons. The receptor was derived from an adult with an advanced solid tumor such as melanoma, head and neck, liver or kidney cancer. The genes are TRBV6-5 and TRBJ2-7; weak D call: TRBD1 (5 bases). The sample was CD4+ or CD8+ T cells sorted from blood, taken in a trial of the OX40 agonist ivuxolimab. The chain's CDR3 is CASSRTYRRYEQYF. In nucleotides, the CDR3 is TGTGCCAGCAGCAGGACATATCGTCGCTACGAGCAGTACTTC.